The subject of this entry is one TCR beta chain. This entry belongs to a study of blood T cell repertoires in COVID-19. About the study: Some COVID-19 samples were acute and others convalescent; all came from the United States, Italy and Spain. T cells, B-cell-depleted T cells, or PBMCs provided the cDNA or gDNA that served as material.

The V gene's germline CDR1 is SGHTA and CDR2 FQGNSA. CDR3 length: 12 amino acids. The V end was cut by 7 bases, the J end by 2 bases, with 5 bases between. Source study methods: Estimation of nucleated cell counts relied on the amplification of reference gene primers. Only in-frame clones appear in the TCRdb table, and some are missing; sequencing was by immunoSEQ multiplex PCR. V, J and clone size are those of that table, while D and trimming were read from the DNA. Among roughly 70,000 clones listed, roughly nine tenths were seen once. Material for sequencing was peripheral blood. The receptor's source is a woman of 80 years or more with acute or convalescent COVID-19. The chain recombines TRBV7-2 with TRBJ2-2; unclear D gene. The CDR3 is CASTLNTGELFF. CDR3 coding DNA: TGTGCCAGCACCCTTAACACCGGGGAGCTGTTTTTT.